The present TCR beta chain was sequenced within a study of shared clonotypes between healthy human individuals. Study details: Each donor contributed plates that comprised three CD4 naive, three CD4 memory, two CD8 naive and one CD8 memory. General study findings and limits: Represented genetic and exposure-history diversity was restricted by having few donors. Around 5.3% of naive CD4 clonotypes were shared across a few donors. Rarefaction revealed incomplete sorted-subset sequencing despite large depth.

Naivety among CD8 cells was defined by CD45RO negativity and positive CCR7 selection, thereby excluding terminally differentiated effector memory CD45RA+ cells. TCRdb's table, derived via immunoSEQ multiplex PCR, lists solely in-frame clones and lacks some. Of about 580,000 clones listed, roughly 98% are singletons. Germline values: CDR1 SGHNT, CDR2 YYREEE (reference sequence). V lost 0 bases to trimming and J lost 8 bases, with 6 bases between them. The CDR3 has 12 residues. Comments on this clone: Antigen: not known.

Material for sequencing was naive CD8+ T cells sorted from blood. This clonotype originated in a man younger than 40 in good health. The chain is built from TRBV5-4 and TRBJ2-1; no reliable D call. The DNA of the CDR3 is TGTGCCAGCAGCTTGGATTACGATGAGCAGTTCTTC. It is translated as CASSLDYDEQFF.